A selection of T cell receptor beta chains follows, all from one sample in a study of cytomegalovirus exposure and HLA in healthy donors. The data were produced by immunoSEQ multiplex PCR, yet TCRdb's version contains in-frame clones alone and is incomplete. The table includes 200,000 or so clones, around four fifths detected once. Sequencing input: PBMCs. The receptor set was obtained from a man aged 18-30 years in good health and CMV-seropositive. The CDR3 runs from the conserved cysteine through the conserved F or W. The D gene is left open where the match is weak. A row's size may be missing; if present it is once, few, many or a size class.

J,D,V,size,DNA,CDR3
TRBJ1-2,.,TRBV18,.,TGTGCCAGCTCACCAGGAATGGACATGGGCTACACCTTC,CASSPGMDMGYTF
TRBJ1-1,.,TRBV7-3,.,TGTGCCAGCAGCTTAAACGCGGGGGAGAACACTGAAGCTTTCTTT,CASSLNAGENTEAFF
TRBJ2-1,TRBD1,TRBV7-6,once,TGTGCCAGCAGCGGGACAGCGTACAATGAGCAGTTCTTC,CASSGTAYNEQFF
TRBJ2-1,TRBD2,TRBV5-1,.,TGCGCCAGCAGGAAAAAAGGATTGGGGACTAGCGGGAATGTATCCTACAATGAGCAGTTCTTC,CASRKKGLGTSGNVSYNEQFF
TRBJ1-5,TRBD1,TRBV27,.,TGTGCCAGCAGTCCCGGGACAGGGGGCAATCAGCCCCAGCATTTT,CASSPGTGGNQPQHF
TRBJ2-3,.,TRBV5-8,.,TGTGCCAGCAGCCCATGGACTTACACAGATACGCAGTATTTT,CASSPWTYTDTQYF
TRBJ2-5,.,TRBV7-8,few,TGTGCCAGCAGCTTAGGAGGGGGGGCCCAGTACTTC,CASSLGGGAQYF
TRBJ2-1,.,TRBV19,.,TGTGCCAGTAGTAAGTTTCGGGATGAGCAGTTCTTC,CASSKFRDEQFF
TRBJ2-1,TRBD1,TRBV27,once,TGTGCCAGCAGTGGTCCGGGACAGGGATACAATGAGCAGTTCTTC,CASSGPGQGYNEQFF
TRBJ2-1,TRBD2,TRBV4-3,.,TGCGCCAGCAGCCAAGGGCGGGGGATGAGCAATGAGCAGTTCTTC,CASSQGRGMSNEQFF
TRBJ2-7,.,TRBV5-4,once,TGTGCCAGCAGCTGGGCGGCGGGATCAAGCTACGAGCAGTACTTC,CASSWAAGSSYEQYF
TRBJ2-3,.,TRBV5-8,.,TGTGCCAGCAGCTCGCCCTCCGGAAGGGGGAGAGCCACAGATACGCAGTATTTT,CASSSPSGRGRATDTQYF
TRBJ2-7,TRBD2,TRBV27,.,TGTGCCAGCCGGCCTGGGGGGGACCCCTACGAGCAGTACTTC,CASRPGGDPYEQYF
TRBJ2-3,TRBD2,TRBV19,once,TGTGCCAGTAGTAGTAGCGGGAGTTCGACAGATACGCAGTATTTT,CASSSSGSSTDTQYF
TRBJ2-7,TRBD1,TRBV5-1,.,TGCGCCAGCAGCTTAGCGGGACAGGGGGACTACGAGCAGTACTTC,CASSLAGQGDYEQYF
TRBJ2-3,.,TRBV9,.,TGTGCCAGCAGCGTAGTGGTAGGATCCCGGGGAGATACGCAGTATTTT,CASSVVVGSRGDTQYF
TRBJ2-1,.,TRBV28,large,TGTGCCAGCAGCCGTTTGTCAGGGGCGGATGAGCAGTTCTTC,CASSRLSGADEQFF
TRBJ2-7,.,TRBV28,.,TGTGCCAGCAGCCGTCCAGGGGGGTACGAGCAGTACTTC,CASSRPGGYEQYF
TRBJ2-5,TRBD2,TRBV2,.,TGTGCCAGCAGTAGCGGGAGGGGGGAGACCCAGTACTTC,CASSSGRGETQYF
TRBJ2-7,TRBD1,TRBV27,.,TGTGCCAGCAGTTTATCCGGGACAGGGATCTACGAGCAGTACTTC,CASSLSGTGIYEQYF
TRBJ2-1,.,TRBV25-1,few,TGTGCCAGCAGTGTTGACAGCCCCTACAATGAGCAGTTCTTC,CASSVDSPYNEQFF
TRBJ2-5,.,TRBV30,.,TGTGCCTGGAGTAAGACAGGAGGCCAAGAGACCCAGTACTTC,CAWSKTGGQETQYF
TRBJ1-5,.,TRBV5-1,.,TGCGCCAGCAGCTTGGACAGCTATAGCAATCAGCCCCAGCATTTT,CASSLDSYSNQPQHF
TRBJ2-3,.,TRBV7-8,.,TGTGCCAGCAGCTCCCTCGGGGGAGATACGCAGTATTTT,CASSSLGGDTQYF
TRBJ2-7,TRBD1,TRBV5-1,.,TGCGCCAGCAGCGGTGCAGGGACAGGGGCCTACGAGCAGTACTTC,CASSGAGTGAYEQYF
TRBJ1-4,.,TRBV6-1,once,TGTGCCAGCAGTGAGGCCATGGGCGAAAAACTGTTTTTT,CASSEAMGEKLFF
TRBJ2-5,.,TRBV28,.,TGTGCCAGCAGTCCCCCGGAGGGCCCTTTGGAGACCCAGTACTTC,CASSPPEGPLETQYF
TRBJ1-2,.,TRBV19,.,TGTGCCAGTAGTATCGGCGGCAGAGGATATGGCTACACCTTC,CASSIGGRGYGYTF
TRBJ2-1,TRBD2,TRBV19,.,TGTGCCAGTACGAGGAGCGGGACCTCCTACAATGAGCAGTTCTTC,CASTRSGTSYNEQFF
TRBJ2-7,TRBD2,TRBV19,.,TGTGCCAGTAGTACCTCGGGAGGGCCCGAGCAGTACTTC,CASSTSGGPEQYF
TRBJ2-5,.,TRBV6-5,.,TGTGCCAGCAGACTGATCGGGAGCGCCGAGACCCAGTACTTC,CASRLIGSAETQYF
TRBJ2-7,.,TRBV6-6,.,TGTGCCAGCAGCCTGTCGGGGGCCTACGAGCAGTACTTC,CASSLSGAYEQYF
TRBJ2-2,TRBD1,TRBV19,few,TGTGCCACTCAACAGGGGGGTCACGGGGAGCTGTTTTTT,CATQQGGHGELFF
TRBJ2-2,TRBD1,TRBV29-1,.,TGCAGCGCACGCCCCGGGACAGGGGCGAACACCGGGGAGCTGTTTTTT,CSARPGTGANTGELFF
TRBJ2-2,.,TRBV7-9,.,TGTGCCAGCAGCTTATCGTTCGGGGAGCTGTTTTTT,CASSLSFGELFF
TRBJ2-5,.,TRBV5-1,.,TGCGCCAGCAGCCCCCTTCTTGAAGAGACCCAGTACTTC,CASSPLLEETQYF
TRBJ1-1,.,TRBV28,once,TGTGCCAGCACCCGGGGGGCAGGGAACACTGAAGCTTTCTTT,CASTRGAGNTEAFF
TRBJ2-7,.,TRBV7-3,.,TGTGCCAGCAGCTCTCCAGGTAACTACGAGCAGTACTTC,CASSSPGNYEQYF
TRBJ1-1,.,TRBV30,.,TGTGCCTGGAGCTTCGGCTCGGGAACAACTGAAGCTTTCTTT,CAWSFGSGTTEAFF
TRBJ1-4,.,TRBV29-1,.,TGCAGCGGGTACTCAGGGCCCAATGAAAAACTGTTTTTT,CSGYSGPNEKLFF
TRBJ2-3,TRBD2,TRBV4-2,.,TGTGCCAGCAGCCAAGACTCTCCCGGGACTAGCGGGAGGGCCGAAACGCAGTATTTT,CASSQDSPGTSGRAETQYF
TRBJ2-7,.,TRBV5-1,.,TGCGCCAGCAGCTTGAGGCGGGTCTACGAGCAGTACTTC,CASSLRRVYEQYF
TRBJ1-2,TRBD1,TRBV28,.,TGTGCCAGCAGTTCAACAGGGGCAGGCGGATTGGGGGGCTACACCTTC,CASSSTGAGGLGGYTF
TRBJ2-1,TRBD2,TRBV7-7,.,TGTGCCAGCAGCTTACTAGCGGGAGGGCGGAATGAGCAGTTCTTC,CASSLLAGGRNEQFF
TRBJ2-7,TRBD2,TRBV2,.,TGTGCCAGCAGGGAGACTAGCGGGACCAACTACGAGCAGTACTTC,CASRETSGTNYEQYF
TRBJ1-2,.,TRBV5-6,.,TGTGCCAGCAGTTCCAAGGGGGTCGGGGGCTACACCTTC,CASSSKGVGGYTF
TRBJ2-1,.,TRBV13,.,TGTGCCAGCAGCTTTAGCGGAGCTGAGCAGTTCTTC,CASSFSGAEQFF
TRBJ2-7,.,TRBV19,.,TGTGCCAGTAGTATCGGAAGGGGATCGGCCCTCTACGAGCAGTACTTC,CASSIGRGSALYEQYF
TRBJ2-7,.,TRBV2,few,TGTGCCAGCAGGGACTCGTCAGCGGAGCAGTACTTC,CASRDSSAEQYF
TRBJ1-2,.,TRBV29-1,.,TGCAGCGTTGAGGGGGGAGTATCTAACTATGGCTACACCTTC,CSVEGGVSNYGYTF
TRBJ2-7,TRBD2,TRBV19,.,TGTGCCAGTATAGGGACTAGCGGGAGCGCCTACGAGCAGTACTTC,CASIGTSGSAYEQYF
TRBJ2-3,TRBD2,TRBV29-1,.,TGCAGCGTTGGATGGGGGGGCCGGGGGGGAGATACGCAGTATTTT,CSVGWGGRGGDTQYF
TRBJ1-1,.,TRBV6-5,.,TGTGCCAGCAGTTTAGGAGATGAAGCTTTCTTT,CASSLGDEAFF
TRBJ2-1,.,TRBV5-1,.,TGCGCCAGCAGCTTAGGTCAGGGGAATGAGCAGTTCTTC,CASSLGQGNEQFF